This entry describes one T cell receptor beta chain. No antigen is known for it. Trimming took off 6 bases at V and 0 bases at J, with 8 bases between the two ends. The germline CDR1 and CDR2 sequences are SGHAT and FQNNGV. CDR3 length equals 13 residues. The data belong to a study of T cell responses to AZD1222 COVID-19 vaccine. Clones were sequenced by immunoSEQ multiplex PCR, and TCRdb holds only the in-frame ones, with some missing. The table has 110,000 to 150,000 clones, over 90% seen once; the top ten hold 5.1%. Study-level findings and limits: Every sample of the repertoires postdated the peak T cell response. Reports say nearly half of spike-specific TCRs go after unmutated variant regions.

This TCR came from an adult in good health. The genes are TRBV11-2 and TRBJ2-5, with a tentative D call TRBD2 (5 bases). Source: peripheral blood, taken on day 0 of AZD1222 vaccination. The DNA for the CDR3 is TGTGCCAGCAGTTCGGACTACCAAGAGACCCAGTACTTC. As protein: CASSSDYQETQYF.